The clone carrying this TCR beta chain came up once. No antigen is known for it. The data derive from a study of cytomegalovirus exposure and HLA in healthy donors. Findings and caveats of the study: A later analysis revealed that TCR association rates differed between HLA loci, peaking at DRB1 and bottoming out at HLA-C. A prior analysis recorded that most TCR beta V segments were productive about 87% or about 30% of the time. At a 0.05 false discovery rate, a later analysis found about 17,000 TCR beta sequences to be associated with HLA alleles.

The PCR contained 60 Vbeta and 13 Jbeta primers. Sequenced by immunoSEQ multiplex PCR; TCRdb stores in-frame clones only, minus some. Of 60,000 to 85,000 clones detected, about 79% appear once; the ten largest clones hold approximately 17%. Germline V CDR1 and CDR2: LGHNA, YNFKEQ. Trimming took 1 base from V and 5 from J; bases not matched to a gene: 6. The CDR3 totals 16 residues. The clonotype comes from a man between 65 and 85 years old in good health and CMV-seropositive. The source material was PBMCs. The chain uses TRBV4-2 and TRBJ2-2; 8 nucleotides match TRBD2. CDR3: CASSQGRGTRTGELFF. CDR3 sequence (DNA): TGTGCCAGCAGCCAAGGCCGGGGGACTAGGACCGGGGAGCTGTTTTTT.